Listed here are 23 T cell receptor beta chains from one sample, sequenced in a study of monozygotic twins with cystic fibrosis. The table came from immunoSEQ multiplex PCR; TCRdb's copy has only in-frame clones and leaves some out. There are 13,000 or so clones in the sample; 85% to 90% occur only once, and less than 0.95% lies in the top ten. The specimen was blood. Receptor source: a boy aged 10-17 years with cystic fibrosis.

V is TRBV4-1 and J is TRBJ1-5, with 9 positions matching TRBD1. Germline CDR1 reads MGHRA; CDR2 reads YSYEKL. This CDR3 has 17 residues. V lost 2 bases and J lost 7; bases outside the gene matches: 12. DNA for the CDR3: TGCGCCAGCAGCCAAATCCCGGGACAGGGTGTAGGACAGCCCCAGCATTTT. The encoded protein is CASSQIPGQGVGQPQHF.

This sequence joins TRBV28 and TRBJ1-2; no reliable D call. This CDR3 spans 14 amino acids. Trimming stripped 4 bases from V and 6 bases from J, with 15 bases between. Germline V CDR1 and CDR2: MDHEN, SYDVKM. The CDR3 DNA reads TGTGCCAGCAGTTCATCCCCTCCCGGTGATGGCTACACCTTC. This sequence encodes CASSSSPPGDGYTF.

The chain carries TRBV5-6 and TRBJ1-4; D is possibly TRBD1 (5 bases). Trimming removed 4 bases from V and 3 bases from J, with 13 bases in between. Germline CDR1 is SGHDT and CDR2 is YYEEEE. This CDR3 spans 15 amino acids. CDR3 sequence (DNA): TGTGCCAGCAGCCGTCCGGGGGGAGCTAATGAAAAACTGTTTTTT. This translates into CASSRPGGANEKLFF.

The genes are TRBV9 and TRBJ2-7, with D possibly matching TRBD1 (6 bases). Trimming shortened V by 0 bases and J by 3 bases, and 16 bases separated the two germline ends. The germline gives CDR1 SGDLS, CDR2 YYNGEE. This CDR3 is 16 amino acids long. For the CDR3, the DNA is TGTGCCAGCAGCGTAGGGACAGCCGTCCCTATCTACGAGCAGTACTTC. Protein product: CASSVGTAVPIYEQYF. Full variable domain (missing parts from reference TRBV9 and TRBJ2-7): DSGVTQTPKHLITATGQRVTLRCSPRSGDLSVYWYQQSLDQGLQFLIQYYNGEERAKGNILERFSAQQFPDLHSELNLSSLELGDSALYFCASSVGTAVPIYEQYFGPGTRLTVT.

The V gene is TRBV10-3, the J gene TRBJ1-2; 7 bases line up with TRBD1. Per germline, CDR1 ENHRY and CDR2 SYGVKD. Unmatched junction bases numbered 11, after V lost 6 bases and J lost 4 bases. The CDR3 loop spans 15 amino acids. The CDR3 sequence: CAISATGPGGYGYTF. In DNA, the CDR3 is TGTGCCATCAGCGCGACAGGGCCCGGGGGCTATGGCTACACCTTC.

V usage is TRBV4-2 and J usage is TRBJ2-5; 8 nucleotides match TRBD2. The V and J ends lost 5 bases and 4 bases, in that order; junction bases with no gene match: 9. Germline lookup yields CDR1 LGHNA and CDR2 YNFKEQ. There are 15 residues in the CDR3. CDR3 sequence (DNA): TGTGCCAGCAGCAACGGGGGGGGAGCTGGAGAGACCCAGTACTTC. As protein: CASSNGGGAGETQYF.

There are a few counts of this clone. The CDR3 nucleotides read TGTGCCAGCAACAACCAGAACGACAAGAACACTGAAGCTTTCTTT. Residues: CASNNQNDKNTEAFF. The chain carries TRBV21-1 and TRBJ1-1; TRBD1, the D gene given by the table, was not confirmed from the DNA. TRBV21-1 is a pseudogene. The CDR3 extends over 15 amino acids.

This clone was observed a handful of times. The rearrangement uses TRBV7-9 and TRBJ1-2, with D possibly matching TRBD1 (5 bases). Looked up from germline, CDR1 is SEHNR and CDR2 is FQNEAQ (reference sequence). This CDR3 contains 15 residues. V was shortened by 4 bases and J by 4 bases, with 16 bases between the two germline ends. CDR3 in amino acids: CASSSRTTPGYGYTF. CDR3 DNA sequence: TGTGCCAGCAGCTCGAGGACAACCCCGGGCTATGGCTACACCTTC. Supplemented by reference TRBV7-9 and TRBJ1-2, the full variable domain reads DTGVSQNPRHKITKRGQNVTFRCDPISEHNRLYWYRQTLGQGPEFLTYFQNEAQLEKSRLLSDRFSAERPKGSFSTLEIQRTEQGDSAMYLCASSSRTTPGYGYTFGSGTRLTVV.

The chain combines TRBV7-2 with TRBJ1-2; unclear D gene. Germline V CDR1 and CDR2: SGHTA, FQGNSA. The CDR3 is 15 amino acids. Trimming pared 1 base from V and 6 bases from J, leaving 15 bases between. The CDR3 sequence: CASSLEGTLRDGYTF. DNA of the CDR3: TGTGCCAGCAGCTTAGAGGGCACGTTAAGGGATGGCTACACCTTC.

The V call is TRBV2, the J call TRBJ1-2; 12 bases map to TRBD1. Germline-derived CDR1 and CDR2 are SNHLY and FYNNEI. There are 15 residues in the CDR3. V shed 4 bases and J 4 bases; nucleotides not matched to a gene: 4. Written as DNA, the CDR3 is TGTGCCAGCAGTGCGGGACAGGGGGCTGCCTATGGCTACACCTTC. The encoded protein is CASSAGQGAAYGYTF.

V usage is TRBV18 and J usage is TRBJ2-3, with 14 bases fitting TRBD2. Per the germline V gene, CDR1 is KGHSH and CDR2 is LQKENI. Unmatched junction bases numbered 5, after V lost 0 bases and J lost 6 bases. This CDR3 has 17 amino acids. In nucleotides, the CDR3 is TGTGCCAGCTCACCACCGGGACTAGCGGGGGCTGGGGATACGCAGTATTTT. It specifies CASSPPGLAGAGDTQYF.

V and J are TRBV6-5 and TRBJ1-4; possibly TRBD1 for D (5 bases). The CDR3 has 14 amino acids. Deletions cut 7 bases from V and 8 bases from J, with 17 bases between. Germline V gives CDR1 MNHEY, CDR2 SVGAGI. CDR3 in DNA: TGTGCCAGCAAGCGGGGCCTCGAGGGGGAAAAACTGTTTTTT. Translation gives CASKRGLEGEKLFF.

This chain links TRBV6-1 with TRBJ2-6; possible D gene TRBD2, 5 bases. The CDR3 totals 16 residues. The germline gives CDR1 MNHNS, CDR2 SASEGT. Between the trimmed V and J ends, which lost 2 bases and 0 bases, there was a span of 8 bases. CDR3 loop: CASSELGVSGANVLTF. DNA of the CDR3: TGTGCCAGCAGTGAATTGGGAGTCTCTGGGGCCAACGTCCTGACTTTC.

The chain links TRBV28 to TRBJ2-5; TRBD2 is a possible D gene (5 bases). Germline values: CDR1 MDHEN, CDR2 SYDVKM. Trimming left V 6 bases short and J 6 bases short, with 11 bases between. The CDR3 length is 12 residues. The CDR3 DNA reads as TGTGCCAGCAGGTACCACGGGAAGACCCAGTACTTC. Translated, it gives CASRYHGKTQYF.

This clone occurred once. The chain links TRBV25-1 to TRBJ1-4; maybe TRBD1 (5 bases). Germline V lookup: CDR1 MGHDK, CDR2 SYGVNS. This CDR3 is built from 15 residues. Deletions cut 1 base from V and 7 bases from J, with 13 bases between. The CDR3 DNA reads as TGTGCCAGCAGTGAATTTGGGCGGACACCTGAAAAACTGTTTTTT. Residues: CASSEFGRTPEKLFF.

This chain uses TRBV20-1 with TRBJ1-2; the D is unclear. The CDR3 spans 11 residues. The germline V and J ends were trimmed by 3 bases and 2 bases, with 4 bases remaining between them. Germline lookup yields CDR1 DFQATT and CDR2 SNEGSKA (reference sequence). The CDR3 nucleotides read TGCAGTGCTAGTTGGAACTATGGCTACACCTTC. Translated: CSASWNYGYTF.

There are a few counts of this clone. The rearrangement links TRBV7-8 to TRBJ1-6; a possible D gene is TRBD1 (6 bases). Germline lookup yields CDR1 SGHVS and CDR2 FQNEAQ. This CDR3 comprises 14 residues. V lost 1 base to trimming and J lost 11 bases, with 12 bases between them. Written as DNA, the CDR3 is TGTGCCAGCAGCTTAGAGGGGGGAAGGGCACCCCTCCACTTT. Translated: CASSLEGGRAPLHF.

The chain recombines TRBV5-4 with TRBJ2-3; D remains ambiguous. The V gene lost 4 bases and the J gene lost 1 base, with 13 bases spanning the gap. Germline lookup yields CDR1 SGHNT and CDR2 YYREEE (reference sequence). This CDR3 has 15 amino acids. The CDR3 sequence: CASSLRVGGTDTQYF. CDR3 DNA: TGTGCCAGCAGCCTCCGGGTTGGAGGCACAGATACGCAGTATTTT.

J is TRBJ2-7 and V is TRBV7-8, with D possibly TRBD2 on 6 matching bases. Deletions cut 1 base from V and 12 bases from J, with 19 bases between. The CDR3 totals 14 residues. Looked up from germline, CDR1 is SGHVS and CDR2 is FQNEAQ. CDR3 region: CASSLELVRGSRYF. The CDR3 DNA reads as TGTGCCAGCAGCTTAGAACTAGTCCGGGGGTCGCGGTACTTC.

The chain combines TRBV6-6 with TRBJ1-1; D ambiguous. Trimming removed 1 base at V and 3 bases at J, with 9 bases between. Looked up from germline, CDR1 is MNHNY and CDR2 is SVGAGI (reference sequence). This CDR3 contains 14 residues. The CDR3 DNA reads as TGTGCCAGCAGTTACTTCCGTCTAGACACTGAAGCTTTCTTT. It translates to CASSYFRLDTEAFF.

CDR3 DNA: TGTGCCATCAGCCCCAATCGGGGGAGTAGCAATCAGCCCCAGCATTTT. Amino acid sequence: CAISPNRGSSNQPQHF. This sequence joins TRBV10-3 and TRBJ1-5, with a tentative D call TRBD1 (5 bases). The CDR3 consists of 16 residues. The germline V and J ends were trimmed by 6 bases and 0 bases, with 15 bases remaining between them. Germline loops: CDR1 ENHRY, CDR2 SYGVKD.

The chain combines TRBV30 with TRBJ2-1; D is uncertain. This CDR3 contains 12 residues. Germline V gives CDR1 GTSNPN, CDR2 SVGIG (reference sequence). V was shortened by 4 bases and J by 8 bases, with 12 bases between the two germline ends. The CDR3 coding sequence is TGTGCCTGGATCCTCAGTCTAGATGAGCAGTTCTTC. The encoded protein is CAWILSLDEQFF.

The rearrangement links TRBV15 to TRBJ1-2; 7 nucleotides align to TRBD1. In germline, CDR1 is LNHNV, CDR2 YYDKDF (reference sequence). There are 16 residues in the CDR3. V gave up 0 bases and J gave up 8 bases; unmatched junction bases: 12. The CDR3 here is CATSRDRAGGAKGYTF. DNA for the CDR3: TGTGCCACCAGCAGAGATCGCGCAGGGGGTGCCAAAGGCTACACCTTC.